The 22 T cell receptor beta chains presented below share a single source sample, sequenced in a study of PD-1 blockade in classical Hodgkin lymphoma. TCRdb's copy holds only in-frame clones and misses some; the assay was immunoSEQ multiplex PCR. The top ten clones hold 2% to 3% of a sample with 25,000 to 35,000 clones, over 75% of them seen once. Each and every patient relapsed after autologous stem cell transplantation, and patients got differing brentuximab vedotin exposure. The CD4+ T cells used were purified from thawed PBMCs through magnetic negative selection. The material was CD4+ T cells from blood, obtained at baseline. The receptors stem from a human donor with classical Hodgkin lymphoma.

The chain couples TRBV6-4 to TRBJ2-1, with 13 bases that match TRBD2. CDR1 is MRHNA and CDR2 is SNTAGT in the germline V gene. V dropped 0 bases and J dropped 8; count of bases not matched to a gene: 4. The CDR3 sequence is 16 residues long. The DNA of the CDR3 is TGTGCCAGCAGTGACTCGTGGACTAGCGGGAGCCATGAGCAGTTCTTC. Translating it yields CASSDSWTSGSHEQFF.

The V gene is TRBV27, the J gene TRBJ1-1; 7 nucleotides agree with TRBD1. The V gene's germline CDR1 is MNHEY and CDR2 SMNVEV (reference sequence). The V and J ends lost 4 bases and 3 bases, in that order; junction bases with no gene match: 17. The CDR3 loop spans 18 amino acids. CDR3 in DNA: TGTGCCAGCAGTTCTCATCGCCAGAACAGGGGACTGGACACTGAAGCTTTCTTT. Amino acid sequence: CASSSHRQNRGLDTEAFF.

This clone was recorded only once. V usage is TRBV25-1 and J usage is TRBJ1-4; D unclear. Germline lookup yields CDR1 MGHDK and CDR2 SYGVNS. V shed 0 bases and J shed 9 bases, with 5 bases lying between them. The CDR3 runs to 12 residues. The CDR3 DNA reads as TGTGCCAGCAGTGAATATCCCCAAAAACTGTTTTTT. This translates into CASSEYPQKLFF. Supplemented by reference TRBV25-1 and TRBJ1-4, the full variable domain reads EADIYQTPRYLVIGTGKKITLECSQTMGHDKMYWYQQDPGMELHLIHYSYGVNSTEKGDLSSESTVSRIRTEHFPLTLESARPSHTSQYLCASSEYPQKLFFGSGTQLSVL.

The chain links TRBV28 to TRBJ1-4; possible D gene TRBD1, 6 bases. V was trimmed by 5 bases and J by 6 bases, leaving 19 bases between them. Per germline, CDR1 MDHEN and CDR2 SYDVKM. This CDR3 contains 16 residues. CDR3 loop: CASSPSPTGTDEKLFF. CDR3 bases: TGTGCCAGCAGTCCGAGTCCCACAGGGACGGATGAAAAACTGTTTTTT.

CDR3 residues: CASSHLPDGGYEQYF. The CDR3 coding sequence is TGTGCCAGCAGCCACCTCCCCGACGGGGGCTACGAGCAGTACTTC. The chain combines TRBV27 with TRBJ2-7, with D perhaps matching TRBD2 (6 bases). The CDR3 extends over 15 amino acids. V was trimmed by 6 bases and J by 3 bases, leaving 18 bases between them. Germline V gives CDR1 MNHEY, CDR2 SMNVEV (reference sequence).

V and J are TRBV28 and TRBJ1-2; D is uncertain. V was cut by 5 bases and J by 8 bases, with 15 bases left in between. CDR3 size: 13 residues. Germline V gives CDR1 MDHEN, CDR2 SYDVKM. The CDR3 spells CASSPPSALGYTF. The CDR3 nucleotides read TGTGCCAGCAGTCCCCCCAGCGCCCTAGGCTACACCTTC.

The chain recombines TRBV10-3 with TRBJ2-1, with TRBD2 identical over 7 bases. V shed 5 bases and J 3 bases; nucleotides not matched to a gene: 7. The CDR3 totals 15 residues. CDR1 is ENHRY and CDR2 is SYGVKD in the germline V gene. In DNA, the CDR3 is TGTGCCATCAGTCTAAAACGGACTAGCTACAATGAGCAGTTCTTC. Protein: CAISLKRTSYNEQFF.

The chain uses TRBV19 and TRBJ2-7; weak D call: TRBD2 (5 bases). In germline, CDR1 is LNHDA, CDR2 SQIVND (reference sequence). The length of the CDR3 is 15 residues. V shed 5 bases and J shed 2 bases, with 16 bases lying between them. CDR3 sequence: CASSPSAGGPYEQYF. The CDR3 nucleotides are TGTGCCAGTAGTCCTTCGGCAGGAGGTCCCTACGAGCAGTACTTC.

The chain recombines TRBV5-8 with TRBJ1-5; unclear D gene. This CDR3 spans 13 amino acids. Trimming cost V 0 bases and J 9 bases, with 10 bases left between them. The germline gives CDR1 SGHTS, CDR2 YDEGEE. This CDR3 reads CASSLDLKGPQHF. In DNA form, the CDR3 reads TGTGCCAGCAGCTTGGACCTAAAGGGGCCCCAGCATTTT.

The rearrangement joins TRBV18 to TRBJ1-6; D unclear. CDR1 is KGHSH, CDR2 LQKENI, per germline. Trimming pared 0 bases from V and 7 bases from J, leaving 1 base between. There are 12 residues in the CDR3. The CDR3 region has the DNA TGTGCCAGCTCACCACCAAATTCACCCCTCCACTTT. It is translated as CASSPPNSPLHF. Based on the CDR3 plus reference TRBV18 and TRBJ1-6, the full variable domain is NAGVMQNPRHLVRRRGQEARLRCSPMKGHSHVYWYRQLPEEGLKFMVYLQKENIIDESGMPKERFSAEFPKEGPSILRIQQVVRGDSAAYFCASSPPNSPLHFGNGTRLTVT.

This rearrangement joins TRBV5-4 to TRBJ2-1; 7 bases line up with TRBD2. J was trimmed by 5 bases and V by 0 bases; bases with no gene match: 5. The CDR3 consists of 15 residues. Germline V gene data show CDR1 as SGHNT and CDR2 as YYREEE (reference sequence). CDR3 in amino acids: CASSLDAGVHNEQFF. For the CDR3, the DNA is TGTGCCAGCAGCTTGGATGCGGGAGTGCACAATGAGCAGTTCTTC.

The chain links TRBV5-1 to TRBJ2-2, with D uncertain. The CDR3 totals 14 residues. Germline lookup yields CDR1 SGHRS and CDR2 YFSETQ. The ends were cut back, 4 bases at V and 0 bases at J, with 7 bases in the middle. The CDR3 reads CASSETTNTGELFF. The CDR3 coding sequence is TGCGCCAGCAGCGAGACAACGAACACCGGGGAGCTGTTTTTT.

This clone was seen a handful of times. This chain joins TRBV5-8 and TRBJ1-5, with 11 bases matching TRBD1. The CDR3 has 16 amino acids. Germline-derived CDR1 and CDR2 are SGHTS and YDEGEE. V was clipped by 3 bases and J by 2 bases; unmatched bases: 4. CDR3 residues: CASSSAGQGGNQPQHF. The CDR3 DNA reads as TGTGCCAGCAGCTCGGCGGGACAGGGGGGCAATCAGCCCCAGCATTTT. Supplemented by reference TRBV5-8 and TRBJ1-5, the full variable domain reads EAGVTQSPTHLIKTRGQQATLRCSPISGHTSVYWYQQALGLGLQFLLWYDEGEERNRGNFPPRFSGRQFPNYSSELNVNALELEDSALYLCASSSAGQGGNQPQHFGDGTRLSIL.

The chain employs TRBV6-5 and TRBJ2-2, with D uncertain. CDR3 length: 14 residues. V shed 8 bases and J shed 7 bases, with 17 bases lying between them. Germline V lookup: CDR1 MNHEY, CDR2 SVGAGI. The chain's CDR3 is CASWRIARGGELFF. The CDR3 DNA reads as TGTGCCAGCTGGCGGATTGCCCGAGGCGGGGAGCTGTTTTTT.

The chain is built from TRBV7-2 and TRBJ2-5; 8 positions agree with TRBD2. The J segment lost 0 bases and the V segment lost 10 bases, leaving 10 bases of the junction unmatched. Germline V CDR1 and CDR2: SGHTA, FQGNSA. The CDR3 runs to 15 residues. The CDR3 protein is CATQELAAHQETQYF. The CDR3 DNA is TGTGCCACCCAGGAACTAGCGGCCCACCAAGAGACCCAGTACTTC.

Here the CDR3 reads CSVAEGQGPTNIQYF. In DNA, the CDR3 is TGCAGCGTTGCTGAGGGACAGGGGCCCACAAACATTCAGTACTTC. The gene calls are TRBV29-1 and TRBJ2-4; 10 positions match TRBD1. Germline assignment: CDR1 SQVTM and CDR2 ANQGSEA. With 4 bases clipped from V and 6 bases from J, the junction kept 9 bases outside the gene matches. The CDR3 runs 15 residues. The full variable domain, its missing parts supplied by reference TRBV29-1 and TRBJ2-4, is SAVISQKPSRDICQRGTSLTIQCQVDSQVTMMFWYRQQPGQSLTLIATANQGSEATYESGFVIDKFPISRPNLTFSTLTVSNMSPEDSSIYLCSVAEGQGPTNIQYFGAGTRLSVL.

The CDR3 DNA sequence: TGTGCCAGTAGTAGCCCGGACAGGAGCTCTGGGGCCAACGTCCTGACTTTC. Translating it yields CASSSPDRSSGANVLTF. The rearrangement uses TRBV19 and TRBJ2-6, with 7 bases matching TRBD1. The ends lost 4 bases at V and 0 bases at J; junction bases unmatched: 6. In germline, CDR1 is LNHDA, CDR2 SQIVND (reference sequence). This CDR3 has 17 amino acids.

The rearrangement uses TRBV2 and TRBJ1-2; D is perhaps TRBD1 (6 bases). The germline V and J ends were trimmed by 7 bases and 8 bases, with 20 bases remaining between them. This CDR3 contains 14 residues. Germline-derived CDR1 and CDR2 are SNHLY and FYNNEI. CDR3: CASIGQKLGGGYTF. The CDR3, as DNA: TGTGCCAGCATTGGACAGAAACTTGGAGGGGGCTACACCTTC.

This rearrangement joins TRBV5-1 to TRBJ2-3; D may be TRBD2 (6 bases). The V gene's germline CDR1 is SGHRS and CDR2 YFSETQ. Trimming left V 1 base short and J 2 bases short, with 11 bases between. This CDR3 region has 15 residues. This chain's CDR3 is CASSLIADPTDTQYF. The CDR3 DNA is TGCGCCAGCAGCTTGATAGCGGACCCCACAGATACGCAGTATTTT.

The gene calls are TRBV9 and TRBJ2-1; D possibly uses TRBD1 or TRBD2 (5 bases each). Trimming stripped 0 bases from V and 9 bases from J, with 22 bases between. The length of the CDR3 is 17 residues. Per the germline V gene, CDR1 is SGDLS and CDR2 is YYNGEE. The CDR3 sequence is CASSVAPGLQPGGEQFF. In nucleotides, the CDR3 is TGTGCCAGCAGCGTAGCCCCGGGTCTACAACCTGGGGGTGAGCAGTTCTTC.

The chain joins TRBV5-1 to TRBJ2-5; 7 nucleotides line up with TRBD1. In germline, CDR1 is SGHRS, CDR2 YFSETQ. CDR3 length: 15 residues. V lost 0 bases, J lost 5 bases, and 7 bases stayed unmatched. CDR3 coding DNA: TGCGCCAGCAGCTTGGAGCAGGGGGTATGGGAGACCCAGTACTTC. It translates to CASSLEQGVWETQYF.

The chain carries TRBV29-1 and TRBJ2-2; 8 bases match TRBD2. The trim removed 4 bases at V and 0 bases at J, leaving 4 bases unmatched. The CDR3 has 15 residues. Looked up from germline, CDR1 is SQVTM and CDR2 is ANQGSEA. The CDR3 nucleotides are TGCAGCGTTGTAGGGGGACTAGCGAACACCGGGGAGCTGTTTTTT. Its translation is CSVVGGLANTGELFF.